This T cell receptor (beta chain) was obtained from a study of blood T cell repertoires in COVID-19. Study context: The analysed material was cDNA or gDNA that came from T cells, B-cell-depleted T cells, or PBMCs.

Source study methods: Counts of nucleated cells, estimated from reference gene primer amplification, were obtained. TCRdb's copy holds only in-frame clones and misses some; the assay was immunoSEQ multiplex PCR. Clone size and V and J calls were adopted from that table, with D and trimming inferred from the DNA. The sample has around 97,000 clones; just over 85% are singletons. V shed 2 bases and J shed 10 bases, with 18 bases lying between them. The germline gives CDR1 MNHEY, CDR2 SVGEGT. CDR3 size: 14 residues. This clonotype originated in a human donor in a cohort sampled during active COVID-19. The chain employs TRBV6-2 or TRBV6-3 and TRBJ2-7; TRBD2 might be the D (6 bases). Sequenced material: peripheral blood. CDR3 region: CASSYAGLADRQYF. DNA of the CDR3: TGTGCCAGCAGTTACGCGGGGTTGGCGGATCGTCAGTACTTC.